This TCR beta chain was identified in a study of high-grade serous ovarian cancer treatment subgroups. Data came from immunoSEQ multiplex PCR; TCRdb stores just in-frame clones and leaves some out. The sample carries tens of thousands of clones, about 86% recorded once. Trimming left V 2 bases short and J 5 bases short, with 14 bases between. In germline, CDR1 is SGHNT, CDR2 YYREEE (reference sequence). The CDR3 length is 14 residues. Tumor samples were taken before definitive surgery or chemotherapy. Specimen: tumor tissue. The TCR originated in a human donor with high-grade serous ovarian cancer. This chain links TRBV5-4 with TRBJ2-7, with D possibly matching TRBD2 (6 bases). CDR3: CASSFLGLANEQYF. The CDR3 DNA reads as TGTGCCAGCAGCTTTCTAGGGCTAGCGAACGAGCAGTACTTC.